The rows below give T cell receptor beta chains drawn from one sample of a study of T cell responses to AZD1222 COVID-19 vaccine. Method: immunoSEQ multiplex PCR; TCRdb's copy keeps in-frame clones and lacks some. The sample gives 60,000 to 80,000 clones, about 90% of which show up once; 4.5% to 5.5% is in the top ten. This specimen consisted of peripheral blood, obtained on day 0 of AZD1222 vaccination. The receptors shown here come from an adult in good health. Both conserved end residues are trimmed from each CDR3. Each record gives: V gene, CDR3 protein.

V: TRBV7-2; CDR3: ASSHPGQAFGGYT
V: TRBV5-1; CDR3: ASSLGQGATDTQY
V: TRBV5-1; CDR3: ASSLTGDTEAF
V: TRBV27; CDR3: ASSLAMNSPLH
V: TRBV5-8; CDR3: ASSSTGYSYNEQF
V: TRBV5-1; CDR3: ASSKDGEPGELF
V: TRBV5-1; CDR3: ASSPVGQGAEEQY
V: TRBV10-1; CDR3: ASSEPRSSYEQY
V: TRBV9; CDR3: ASSATPRHSYNSPLH
V: TRBV19; CDR3: ASTSTRGRRNEKLF
V: TRBV5-6; CDR3: ASSSLAGKNEQY
V: TRBV4-1; CDR3: ASSEGGAGVDTQY
V: TRBV4-1; CDR3: ASSSASAATNEKLF
V: TRBV12-5; CDR3: ASGSEARFAPLH
V: TRBV5-4; CDR3: ASSLRQGPSAEQY
V: TRBV19; CDR3: ASRATGMNYGYT
V: TRBV7-2; CDR3: ASSLQGAIPGELF
V: TRBV3-1/TRBV3-2; CDR3: ASSQVGRGLNSPLH
V: TRBV2; CDR3: ASSVSLGGVLDTQY
V: TRBV18; CDR3: ASSLGELRPQH
V: TRBV12-3/TRBV12-4; CDR3: ASSLNANTEAF
V: TRBV5-6; CDR3: ASSLPGGLENEQF
V: TRBV6-1; CDR3: ASSVAGFIGGNSPLH
V: TRBV2; CDR3: ASSVYRGETQY
V: TRBV3-1/TRBV3-2; CDR3: ASSQDTGSGELF
V: TRBV6-1; CDR3: ASSEGTTYNYGYT
V: TRBV29-1; CDR3: SVTSLPTGLGGYT
V: TRBV6-5; CDR3: ASSPSPGAGYGYT
V: TRBV5-1; CDR3: ASSLTGDPTNYEQY
V: TRBV5-1; CDR3: ASSLVPGTSGNTIY
V: TRBV5-4; CDR3: ASSSRTGAANSPLH
V: TRBV9; CDR3: ASSELVGSPDTQY
V: TRBV11-2; CDR3: ASSSRDRGLYTQY
V: TRBV11-2; CDR3: ASSLVGRTEAF
V: TRBV3-1/TRBV3-2; CDR3: ASSQPGQAYEQY
V: TRBV7-3; CDR3: ASSLTGQGVGTEAF
V: TRBV30; CDR3: AWSRGRRETQY
V: TRBV20-1; CDR3: SASIQGNYGYT
V: TRBV19; CDR3: ASSIGGPSYSGANVLT
V: TRBV2; CDR3: ASIRTGANYEQY
V: TRBV5-1; CDR3: ASSLEWGANTGELF
V: TRBV18; CDR3: ASSADRVSNQPQH
V: TRBV5-1; CDR3: ASSLLGSANEKLF
V: TRBV4-1; CDR3: ASKPGGQMNTEAF
V: TRBV20-1; CDR3: SALGGSDST
V: TRBV15; CDR3: ATSRGGAFAYGYT
V: TRBV11-2; CDR3: ASSLQQGGNTEAF